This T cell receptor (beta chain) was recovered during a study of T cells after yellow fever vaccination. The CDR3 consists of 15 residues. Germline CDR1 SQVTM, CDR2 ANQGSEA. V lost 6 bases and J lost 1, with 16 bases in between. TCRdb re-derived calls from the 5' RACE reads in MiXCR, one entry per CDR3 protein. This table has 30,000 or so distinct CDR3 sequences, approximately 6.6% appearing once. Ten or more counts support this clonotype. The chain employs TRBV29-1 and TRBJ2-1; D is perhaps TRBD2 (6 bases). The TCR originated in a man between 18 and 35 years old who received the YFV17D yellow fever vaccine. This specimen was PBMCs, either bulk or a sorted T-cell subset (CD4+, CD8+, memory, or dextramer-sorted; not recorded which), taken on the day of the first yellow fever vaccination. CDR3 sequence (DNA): TGCAGCGTCCTACCCCGGAGGGATTCCTACAATGAGCAGTTCTTC. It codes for CSVLPRRDSYNEQFF.